This T cell receptor beta chain was sequenced for a study of T cells expressing NK-cell markers. Whole-study context: Within the sequenced cohort of eight donors, seven exhibited HCMV seropositivity and one was seronegative.

Comments on this clonotype: Its antigen is as yet unknown.

TCRdb re-called the 5' RACE reads; one entry per CDR3 protein, DNA not given. The listing records about 460,000 distinct CDR3 sequences. From germline, CDR1 is DFQATT and CDR2 SNEGSKA (reference sequence). The CDR3 is made up of 16 amino acids. Points from the study as a whole: Evidence did not settle whether expanded NKG2C+ T cell clones targeted HCMV. More than 5 donors carried dominant NKG2C+ clonotypes that made up roughly 1.0-8% of their CD8+ T cells.

The clonotype was recovered from a woman aged 50 to 60 in good health. This chain connects TRBV20-1 to TRBJ2-1. Sequencing used blood T cells: a sorted CD56 or NKG2C T cell subset, CD4+ or CD8+ T cells, or bulk PBMC T cells (not recorded which). This CDR3 reads CSAAQATVPSYNEQFF.